Listed here are 30 T cell receptor beta chains from one sample, sequenced in a study of blood T cell repertoires in COVID-19 (dated by TCRdb to 2018 to 2020). Library preparation used the immunoSEQ multiplex PCR assay. Here the immuneACCESS table is served through TCRdb, limited to in-frame sequences with V and J called. Missing clones are a known gap in these copies; in checked studies unresolved V genes cover under half, and the rest lacks a known reason. This sample has roughly 180,000 clones in its table, and roughly 80% of those were observed once. The ten top clones hold 13% to 15% of the sample. Sequencing used PBMCs or T cells enriched from blood (not recorded which). These receptors all come from a man in his 60s who had been exposed to COVID-19.

This chain joins TRBV18 and TRBJ1-2; 8 nucleotides agree with TRBD1. The CDR3 loop spans 14 amino acids. Germline loops: CDR1 KGHSH, CDR2 LQKENI. The V and J ends lost 4 bases and 7 bases, in that order; junction bases with no gene match: 8. The CDR3 sequence: CASSRDRGERGYTF. The CDR3 bases are TGTGCCAGCTCACGTGACAGGGGCGAGCGTGGCTACACCTTC.

V usage is TRBV9 and J usage is TRBJ2-3, with D possibly TRBD2 on 5 matching bases. The CDR3 is made up of 16 amino acids. In germline, CDR1 is SGDLS, CDR2 YYNGEE. V was cut by 6 bases and J by 2 bases, with 19 bases left in between. The CDR3 sequence is CASTRGSSLVTDTQYF. The CDR3 DNA reads TGTGCCAGCACCCGCGGGTCATCCCTGGTCACAGATACGCAGTATTTT.

This chain uses TRBV6-5 with TRBJ1-5, with TRBD1 matching over 7 bases. CDR3 size: 14 residues. Germline CDR1 reads MNHEY; CDR2 reads SVGAGI. V shed 11 bases and J 0 bases; nucleotides not matched to a gene: 7. In DNA form, the CDR3 reads TGTGCCGCAGGGGGGACACTTAGCAATCAGCCCCAGCATTTT. Amino acid sequence: CAAGGTLSNQPQHF.

This chain joins TRBV6-2 or TRBV6-3 and TRBJ1-2; TRBD1 matches 11 bases. Unmatched junction bases numbered 16, after V lost 5 bases and J lost 8 bases. The CDR3 consists of 17 residues. The germline V gene has CDR1 MNHEY and CDR2 SVGEGT. In nucleotides, the CDR3 is TGTGCCAGCAGTCCCGAAGCGCTGGACAGGGGGCGTGCCGGCTACACCTTC. This codes for CASSPEALDRGRAGYTF.

This clone was recorded once. The chain is built from TRBV25-1 and TRBJ1-4, with D perhaps matching TRBD1 (6 bases). CDR3 length: 15 residues. V was shortened by 4 bases and J by 5 bases, with 14 bases between the two germline ends. Germline assignment: CDR1 MGHDK and CDR2 SYGVNS. The CDR3 here is CASSAMGGANEKLFF. The DNA for the CDR3 is TGTGCCAGCAGTGCTATGGGGGGGGCAAATGAAAAACTGTTTTTT.

A few counts support this clone. The chain carries TRBV9 and TRBJ1-2, with D unresolved. Germline CDR1 and CDR2: SGDLS and YYNGEE. V was trimmed by 6 bases and J by 1 base, leaving 13 bases between them. The CDR3 covers 14 residues. This chain's CDR3 is CASTRGGLNYGYTF. The CDR3 DNA follows: TGTGCCAGCACCCGGGGAGGGCTTAACTATGGCTACACCTTC.

The chain employs TRBV11-2 and TRBJ2-7; TRBD2 aligns across 12 bases. The J segment lost 5 bases and the V segment lost 0 bases, leaving 17 bases of the junction unmatched. The CDR3 contains 20 residues. Germline V gene lookup returns CDR1 SGHAT and CDR2 FQNNGV. CDR3 sequence reads: CASSLDGPGLAGPSLNEQYF. The DNA of the CDR3 is TGTGCCAGCAGCTTAGACGGGCCCGGACTAGCGGGGCCGTCTTTAAACGAGCAGTACTTC.

The chain carries TRBV18 and TRBJ2-3; 9 bases line up with TRBD2. The germline V gene encodes CDR1 KGHSH and CDR2 LQKENI. This CDR3 is 16 amino acids long. J gave up 2 bases and V 5 bases, and 8 bases lay outside the gene matches. In DNA, the CDR3 is TGTGCCAGCTCAAATCGGACTAGCGCATACACAGATACGCAGTATTTT. Translating gives CASSNRTSAYTDTQYF. The variable domain in full, completed from reference TRBV18 and TRBJ2-3, reads NAGVMQNPRHLVRRRGQEARLRCSPMKGHSHVYWYRQLPEEGLKFMVYLQKENIIDESGMPKERFSAEFPKEGPSILRIQQVVRGDSAAYFCASSNRTSAYTDTQYFGPGTRLTVL.

The rearrangement links TRBV27 to TRBJ2-5, with a weak D call TRBD1 (6 bases). The length of the CDR3 is 17 residues. Trimming took off 4 bases at V and 1 base at J, with 19 bases between the two ends. Germline CDR1 MNHEY, CDR2 SMNVEV (reference sequence). CDR3 protein: CASSSLLGQLTQETQYF. In DNA, the CDR3 is TGTGCCAGCAGTTCCCTTTTAGGACAGCTTACCCAAGAGACCCAGTACTTC.

This chain joins TRBV7-2 and TRBJ2-5; weak D call: TRBD2 (6 bases). V lost 3 bases and J lost 5, with 16 bases in between. This CDR3 contains 15 residues. Germline V lookup: CDR1 SGHTA, CDR2 FQGNSA. The CDR3 DNA sequence: TGTGCCAGCAGCTTCGGTCCCTACGGAGGGGAGACCCAGTACTTC. This codes for CASSFGPYGGETQYF.

The V call is TRBV12-3 or TRBV12-4, the J call TRBJ1-6; possibly TRBD1 for D (5 bases). With 2 bases removed from V and 6 bases from J, the gap between germline ends came to 5 bases. The CDR3 loop spans 13 amino acids. CDR3 nucleotides: TGTGCCAGCAGTTTACAGGGTAATTCACCCCTCCACTTT. It codes for CASSLQGNSPLHF.

V and J are TRBV14 and TRBJ2-2, with 8 bases that match TRBD1. Trimming removed 0 bases from V and 7 bases from J; junction bases left unmatched: 4. Germline assignment: CDR1 SGHDN and CDR2 FVKESK. This CDR3 comprises 15 residues. Written as DNA, the CDR3 is TGTGCCAGCAGCCAAGAAACAGGGGGTATCGGGGAGCTGTTTTTT. Translated, it gives CASSQETGGIGELFF.

The chain is built from TRBV28 and TRBJ1-5, with D possibly matching TRBD1 (5 bases). Germline CDR1 is MDHEN and CDR2 is SYDVKM. This CDR3 spans 14 amino acids. CDR3 sequence reads: CAPWPGESNQPQHF. DNA for the CDR3: TGTGCGCCCTGGCCGGGGGAGAGCAATCAGCCCCAGCATTTT.

The chain combines TRBV29-1 with TRBJ1-1; 7 bases align to TRBD1. The junction had 7 bases not matched to a gene; V was cut back by 4 bases and J by 2 bases. CDR1 is SQVTM, CDR2 ANQGSEA, per germline. This CDR3 is built from 14 residues. The chain's CDR3 is CSVGAGGLNTEAFF. As DNA, the CDR3 is TGCAGCGTTGGGGCAGGGGGTCTTAACACTGAAGCTTTCTTT.

CDR3 loop: CASSLGGGEGDTQYF. In DNA form, the CDR3 reads TGCGCCAGCAGCTTGGGCGGGGGCGAAGGAGATACGCAGTATTTT. The V gene is TRBV5-1, the J gene TRBJ2-3; tentative D call: TRBD2 (7 bases). Germline-derived CDR1 and CDR2 are SGHRS and YFSETQ. CDR3 length: 15 residues. Deletions cut 0 bases from V and 5 bases from J, with 13 bases between.

V and J are TRBV30 and TRBJ2-6; D unresolved. This CDR3 region has 14 residues. Trimming stripped 0 bases from V and 0 bases from J, with 3 bases between. Germline CDR1 GTSNPN, CDR2 SVGIG (reference sequence). CDR3 sequence reads: CAWSVASGANVLTF. CDR3 nucleotide sequence: TGTGCCTGGAGTGTAGCCTCTGGGGCCAACGTCCTGACTTTC.

J is TRBJ1-1 and V is TRBV20-1; D is possibly TRBD1 (6 bases). This CDR3 has 11 amino acids. Trimming stripped 6 bases from V and 11 bases from J, with 16 bases between. CDR1 and CDR2 (germline): DFQATT, SNEGSKA (reference sequence). As DNA, the CDR3 is TGCAGTGCGCACAGGGAACACAGGGCTTTCTTT. Protein product: CSAHREHRAFF.

The genes are TRBV27 and TRBJ1-2, with D maybe TRBD1 (6 bases). The CDR3 length is 16 residues. V was clipped by 2 bases and J by 2 bases, with 15 bases between them. The germline CDR1 and CDR2 sequences are MNHEY and SMNVEV (reference sequence). The CDR3 here is CASSLGIQGTNYGYTF. Written as DNA, the CDR3 is TGTGCCAGCAGTTTAGGGATACAGGGTACGAACTATGGCTACACCTTC.

This clone was seen a few times. The V and J genes are TRBV6-1 and TRBJ1-5; no firm D call. CDR1 is MNHNS and CDR2 is SASEGT in the germline V gene. The germline V and J ends were trimmed by 0 bases and 5 bases, with 5 bases remaining between them. The CDR3 totals 13 residues. CDR3 residues: CASSEARHQPQHF. CDR3 nucleotides: TGTGCCAGCAGTGAAGCGAGGCATCAGCCCCAGCATTTT.

The chain couples TRBV3-1 (or the pseudogene TRBV3-2) to TRBJ1-3; the D gene is possibly TRBD1 (6 bases). CDR1 and CDR2 from the germline V gene are LGHDT and YNNKEL (reference sequence). The V gene lost 2 bases and the J gene lost 4 bases, with 12 bases spanning the gap. The CDR3 spans 15 residues. CDR3 DNA sequence: TGTGCCAGCAGCCAAAACTCAGGGGCAGGAAACACCATATATTTT. Amino acids: CASSQNSGAGNTIYF.

This chain links TRBV29-1 with TRBJ2-7; 12 bases match TRBD2. The length of the CDR3 is 14 residues. Germline trimming cut 2 bases from V and 6 bases from J; bases unmatched to any gene: 5. Germline V gene sequence: CDR1 SQVTM, CDR2 ANQGSEA. The CDR3 nucleotides read TGCAGCGTTGAAAGGACTAGCGGGGACGGCGAGCAGTACTTC. Protein sequence: CSVERTSGDGEQYF.

The rearrangement joins TRBV10-1 to TRBJ2-7, with 10 bases that match TRBD2. The germline V gene has CDR1 WNHNN and CDR2 SYGVQD (reference sequence). This CDR3 is 15 amino acids long. The J segment lost 2 bases and the V segment lost 6 bases, leaving 7 bases of the junction unmatched. The CDR3 sequence: CASSGGTSATYEQYF. The CDR3 bases are TGCGCCAGCAGCGGGGGGACTAGCGCTACCTACGAGCAGTACTTC.

The gene calls are TRBV10-3 and TRBJ1-1; maybe TRBD1 (6 bases). The CDR3 runs 13 residues. V shed 6 bases and J shed 4 bases, with 12 bases lying between them. Germline CDR1 reads ENHRY; CDR2 reads SYGVKD. As DNA, the CDR3 is TGTGCCATCAGCCGCACAGGGTCCACTGAAGCTTTCTTT. Translating it yields CAISRTGSTEAFF.

The chain couples TRBV18 to TRBJ2-2, with D perhaps matching TRBD1 (5 bases). The CDR3 is made up of 15 amino acids. CDR1 and CDR2 (germline): KGHSH, LQKENI. With 3 bases removed from V and 5 bases from J, the gap between germline ends came to 13 bases. In nucleotides, the CDR3 is TGTGCCAGCTCACCCGCCAGGGTGGATACCGGGGAGCTGTTTTTT. Residues: CASSPARVDTGELFF.

In this sample, this clone turned up a few times. The CDR3 sequence is CASSVALTWIGPRSRAGEAFF. DNA of the CDR3: TGTGCCAGCAGCGTAGCTTTGACTTGGATAGGGCCCAGGAGCAGAGCGGGTGAAGCTTTCTTT. J is TRBJ1-1 and V is TRBV9; D ambiguous. CDR1 SGDLS and CDR2 YYNGEE come from the germline V gene. The ends were cut back, 0 bases at V and 7 bases at J, with 34 bases in the middle. The CDR3 runs 21 residues.

V usage is TRBV27 and J usage is TRBJ1-1, with D hard to call. This CDR3 has 16 residues. V lost 0 bases to trimming and J lost 2 bases, with 13 bases between them. Germline V gives CDR1 MNHEY, CDR2 SMNVEV (reference sequence). The CDR3 DNA reads TGTGCCAGCAGTTTATCGTTTTTTGACAAAAACACTGAAGCTTTCTTT. This gives the protein CASSLSFFDKNTEAFF.

The rearrangement links TRBV11-3 to TRBJ2-1, with 7 nucleotides matching TRBD2. Germline CDR1 and CDR2: SGHNT and YENEEA. Trimming at V came to 5 bases and at J to 6 bases, leaving 10 bases not matched to a gene. The CDR3 runs 15 residues. The DNA for the CDR3 is TGTGCCAGCAGCCAAATGAGCGGGACTGGCAATGAGCAGTTCTTC. It specifies CASSQMSGTGNEQFF.

The J gene is TRBJ2-1, the V gene TRBV9; 9 nucleotides agree with TRBD2. The CDR3 covers 15 residues. CDR1 SGDLS and CDR2 YYNGEE come from the germline V gene. Trimming cost V 4 bases and J 5 bases; bases outside gene matches: 7. The CDR3 region has the DNA TGTGCCAGCAGCACCAGGGCGGGAGGGGACAATGAGCAGTTCTTC. It specifies CASSTRAGGDNEQFF.

This clone occurred a few times. The chain employs TRBV6-5 and TRBJ2-7; TRBD2 matches at 8 bases. The germline V gene encodes CDR1 MNHEY and CDR2 SVGAGI. The V gene end was trimmed by 4 bases and the J gene end by 5 bases; junction bases not matched to a gene: 7. This CDR3 comprises 14 residues. DNA for the CDR3: TGTGCCAGCAGTTTATTAAGCGGGAGCAACGAGCAGTACTTC. Protein product: CASSLLSGSNEQYF.

This chain uses TRBV27 with TRBJ2-5; TRBD1 might be the D (6 bases). Per germline, CDR1 MNHEY and CDR2 SMNVEV (reference sequence). There are 14 residues in the CDR3. Trimming removed 4 bases from V and 4 bases from J, with 13 bases in between. CDR3 sequence reads: CASSSSDRGETQYF. The DNA for the CDR3 is TGTGCCAGCAGTTCCTCGGACAGAGGAGAGACCCAGTACTTC.